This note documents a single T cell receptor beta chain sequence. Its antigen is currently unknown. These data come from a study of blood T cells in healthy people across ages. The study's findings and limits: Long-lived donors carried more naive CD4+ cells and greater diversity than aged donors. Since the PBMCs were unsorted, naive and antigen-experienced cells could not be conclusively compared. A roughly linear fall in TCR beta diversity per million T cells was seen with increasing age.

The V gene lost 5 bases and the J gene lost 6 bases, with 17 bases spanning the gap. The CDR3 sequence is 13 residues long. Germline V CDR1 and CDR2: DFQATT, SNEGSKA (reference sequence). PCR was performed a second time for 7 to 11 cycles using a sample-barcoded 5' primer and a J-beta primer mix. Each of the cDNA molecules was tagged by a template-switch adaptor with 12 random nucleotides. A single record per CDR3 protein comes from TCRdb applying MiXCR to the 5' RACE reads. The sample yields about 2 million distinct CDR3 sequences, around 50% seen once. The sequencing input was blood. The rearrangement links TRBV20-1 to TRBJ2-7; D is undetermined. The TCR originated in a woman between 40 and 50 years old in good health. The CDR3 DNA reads TGCAGTGCTCAGGCCACGGTCGTCGTCGAGCAGTACTTC. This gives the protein CSAQATVVVEQYF.